This is a list of T cell receptor beta chains from one sample in a study of shared clonotypes between healthy human individuals. Only in-frame clones appear in the TCRdb table, and some are missing; sequencing was by immunoSEQ multiplex PCR. Of 2,100,000 or so clones in the sample, 90% to 97% are singletons; the top ten hold approximately 0.13%. Sequencing was done on a sample of naive CD4+ T cells sorted from blood. The receptor set was obtained from a man between 18 and 29 years old in good health. Both conserved end residues are part of each CDR3. D genes are given only for firm matches. Some rows mark clone size as missing; the rest say once, few, many or name a class of expanded clone.

abundance | j_gene | v_gene | d_gene | CDR3aa | CDR3nt
- | TRBJ2-1 | TRBV10-3 | TRBD2 | CAISETSGSDEQFF | TGTGCCATCAGTGAGACTAGCGGGAGCGATGAGCAGTTCTTC
- | TRBJ2-1 | TRBV4-2 | - | CASSEGPGHYNEQFF | TGTGCCAGCAGCGAGGGCCCAGGGCACTACAATGAGCAGTTCTTC
once | TRBJ1-5 | TRBV5-6 | - | CASSLGLSGTGNQPQHF | TGTGCCAGCAGCTTGGGTCTTTCAGGAACAGGGAATCAGCCCCAGCATTTT
- | TRBJ1-1 | TRBV11-2 | - | CASSSGGPTLEAFF | TGTGCCAGCAGCTCCGGAGGTCCCACCCTAGAAGCTTTCTTT
- | TRBJ2-5 | TRBV11-2 | TRBD2 | CASSLGLAETQYF | TGTGCCAGCAGCCTAGGACTAGCGGAGACCCAGTACTTC
- | TRBJ2-1 | TRBV7-2 | TRBD2 | CASSLVLGLAGGNEQFF | TGTGCCAGCAGCTTAGTCCTGGGCCTAGCGGGAGGTAATGAGCAGTTCTTC
- | TRBJ2-7 | TRBV30 | TRBD2 | CAWTQLAGGPIREQYF | TGTGCCTGGACCCAACTAGCGGGAGGGCCCATCAGAGAGCAGTACTTC
once | TRBJ1-1 | TRBV7-8 | - | CASSLEVVPEAFF | TGTGCCAGCAGCTTAGAAGTGGTCCCTGAAGCTTTCTTT
- | TRBJ2-7 | TRBV19 | TRBD1 | CASSTSPGQGVYEQYF | TGTGCCAGTAGTACTTCTCCGGGACAGGGGGTTTACGAGCAGTACTTC
- | TRBJ2-7 | TRBV27 | TRBD2 | CASSAGGPYEQYF | TGTGCCAGCTCAGCGGGGGGCCCCTACGAGCAGTACTTC
- | TRBJ2-5 | TRBV9 | TRBD1 | CASSVQGAGETQYF | TGTGCCAGCAGCGTACAGGGGGCGGGAGAGACCCAGTACTTC
- | TRBJ1-5 | TRBV6-6 | - | CASRVEQGNQPQHF | TGTGCCAGCAGGGTCGAGCAGGGGAATCAGCCCCAGCATTTT
- | TRBJ1-2 | TRBV7-2 | - | CASSLVAGTVSGYGYTF | TGTGCCAGCAGCTTAGTGGCAGGGACGGTGTCTGGCTATGGCTACACCTTC
- | TRBJ2-1 | TRBV29-1 | TRBD2 | CSGRLAVGEQFF | TGCAGCGGGAGACTAGCCGTAGGAGAGCAGTTCTTC
- | TRBJ1-2 | TRBV30 | - | CAWSGGLTVNYGYTF | TGTGCCTGGAGTGGGGGCTTGACAGTAAACTATGGCTACACCTTC
- | TRBJ2-7 | TRBV5-1 | - | CASSTTGGDYYEQYF | TGCGCCAGCAGCACTACAGGGGGGGACTACTACGAGCAGTACTTC
- | TRBJ2-5 | TRBV18 | - | CASSPSETQYF | TGTGCCAGCTCACCATCCGAGACCCAGTACTTC
- | TRBJ1-6 | TRBV6-5 | TRBD1 | CASSRQGRDNSPLHF | TGTGCCAGCAGTCGACAGGGTCGAGATAATTCACCCCTCCACTTT
- | TRBJ2-3 | TRBV2 | - | CASRRTTNTDTQYF | TGTGCCAGCAGGAGGACAACGAACACAGATACGCAGTATTTT
- | TRBJ1-4 | TRBV30 | TRBD1 | CAWSETGGGEKLFF | TGTGCCTGGAGTGAGACAGGGGGCGGTGAAAAACTGTTTTTT
- | TRBJ1-6 | TRBV5-4 | - | CASSSTATSPLHF | TGTGCCAGCAGTAGTACAGCTACATCACCCCTCCACTTT
- | TRBJ1-1 | TRBV12-5 | TRBD1 | CASSGGTEAFF | TGTGCTAGTTCAGGGGGCACTGAAGCTTTCTTT
- | TRBJ1-1 | TRBV11-2 | TRBD1 | CASSSRQGVGTEAFF | TGTGCCAGCAGCTCCCGACAGGGGGTTGGAACTGAAGCTTTCTTT
- | TRBJ2-7 | TRBV9 | - | CASSVATTAYEQYF | TGTGCCAGCAGCGTAGCTACGACAGCCTACGAGCAGTACTTC
- | TRBJ1-4 | TRBV6-5 | - | CASSYSPAAGEKLFF | TGTGCCAGCAGTTACTCCCCTGCGGCGGGTGAAAAACTGTTTTTT
- | TRBJ1-1 | TRBV6-1 | - | CASSERKGMNTEAFF | TGTGCCAGCAGTGAAAGGAAGGGAATGAACACTGAAGCTTTCTTT
- | TRBJ1-5 | TRBV5-4 | - | CASSLEAGPGQPQHF | TGTGCCAGCAGCTTGGAGGCAGGTCCGGGCCAGCCCCAGCATTTT
- | TRBJ2-7 | TRBV7-2 | - | CASSVTSLEQYF | TGTGCCAGCAGCGTAACTAGCCTCGAGCAGTACTTC
- | TRBJ1-2 | TRBV30 | - | CAWRGIAGVHGYTF | TGTGCCTGGAGAGGAATTGCGGGAGTTCATGGCTACACCTTC
few | TRBJ2-7 | TRBV2 | - | CASSDLNKQYF | TGTGCCAGCAGCGACCTCAACAAGCAGTACTTC
- | TRBJ1-1 | TRBV5-4 | - | CASSLSGVPNTEAFF | TGTGCCAGCAGCTTGTCCGGGGTCCCGAACACTGAAGCTTTCTTT
- | TRBJ1-2 | TRBV7-9 | - | CASSLIGYTF | TGTGCCAGCAGCTTGATTGGCTACACCTTC
- | TRBJ1-2 | TRBV2 | - | CASSATGFYGYTF | TGTGCCAGCAGTGCGACAGGATTCTATGGCTACACCTTC
- | TRBJ2-3 | TRBV7-2 | - | CASSTQWGRTDTQYF | TGTGCCAGCAGCACCCAATGGGGCCGCACAGATACGCAGTATTTT
- | TRBJ2-2 | TRBV10-2 | - | CASSVPRQANTGELFF | TGCGCCAGCAGTGTTCCCAGGCAGGCGAACACCGGGGAGCTGTTTTTT
- | TRBJ1-1 | TRBV5-4 | TRBD1 | CASSTGTGGETEAFF | TGTGCCAGCAGCACTGGGACAGGAGGAGAGACTGAAGCTTTCTTT
once | TRBJ2-3 | TRBV4-3 | - | CASSQARKGDTQYF | TGCGCCAGCAGCCAAGCCCGAAAGGGGGATACGCAGTATTTT
- | TRBJ1-2 | TRBV9 | TRBD1 | CASSGSGGQGGGYTF | TGTGCCAGCAGCGGCTCAGGGGGCCAGGGCGGCGGCTACACCTTC
- | TRBJ1-2 | TRBV14 | - | CASSQVRGSGGYTF | TGTGCCAGCAGCCAAGTGCGAGGGAGTGGAGGCTACACCTTC
- | TRBJ2-2 | TRBV19 | - | CASTLNGDTGELFF | TGTGCCAGTACCCTAAACGGAGACACCGGGGAGCTGTTTTTT
few | TRBJ1-2 | TRBV5-1 | - | CASSLDRANYGYTF | TGCGCCAGCAGCTTGGACAGGGCTAACTATGGCTACACCTTC
- | TRBJ2-3 | TRBV5-1 | TRBD2 | CASSMGLAGAQGDTQYF | TGCGCCAGCAGCATGGGACTAGCGGGAGCCCAGGGAGATACGCAGTATTTT
- | TRBJ2-7 | TRBV11-2 | - | CASSLRDGPTIGEQYF | TGTGCCAGCAGCCTTCGGGACGGACCTACCATTGGGGAGCAGTACTTC
- | TRBJ2-5 | TRBV5-6 | - | CASSLESETQYF | TGTGCCAGCAGCTTGGAATCCGAGACCCAGTACTTC
- | TRBJ2-7 | TRBV2 | TRBD1 | CASSSGTGKNEQYF | TGTGCCAGCAGCTCCGGGACAGGGAAGAACGAGCAGTACTTC
once | TRBJ1-1 | TRBV6-1 | - | CASSEKRGNTEAFF | TGTGCCAGCAGTGAGAAGCGGGGGAACACTGAAGCTTTCTTT